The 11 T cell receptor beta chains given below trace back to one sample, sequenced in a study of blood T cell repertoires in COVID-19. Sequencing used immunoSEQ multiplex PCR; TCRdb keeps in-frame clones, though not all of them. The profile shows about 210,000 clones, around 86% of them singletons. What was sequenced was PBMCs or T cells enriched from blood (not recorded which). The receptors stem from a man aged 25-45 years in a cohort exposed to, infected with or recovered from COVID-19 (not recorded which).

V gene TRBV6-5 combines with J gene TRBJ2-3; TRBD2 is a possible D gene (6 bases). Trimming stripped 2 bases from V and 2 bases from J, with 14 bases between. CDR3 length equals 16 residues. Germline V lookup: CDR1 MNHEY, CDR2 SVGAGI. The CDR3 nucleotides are TGTGCCAGCAGTTACGGGGGTCGGGAGCTCACAGATACGCAGTATTTT. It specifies CASSYGGRELTDTQYF.

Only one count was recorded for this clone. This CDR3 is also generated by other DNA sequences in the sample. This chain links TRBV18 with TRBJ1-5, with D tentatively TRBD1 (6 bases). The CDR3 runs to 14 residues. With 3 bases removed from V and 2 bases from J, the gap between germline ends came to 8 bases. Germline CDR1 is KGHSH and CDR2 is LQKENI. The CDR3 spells CASSPSGGNQPQHF. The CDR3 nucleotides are TGTGCCAGCTCACCGTCAGGGGGCAATCAGCCCCAGCATTTT.

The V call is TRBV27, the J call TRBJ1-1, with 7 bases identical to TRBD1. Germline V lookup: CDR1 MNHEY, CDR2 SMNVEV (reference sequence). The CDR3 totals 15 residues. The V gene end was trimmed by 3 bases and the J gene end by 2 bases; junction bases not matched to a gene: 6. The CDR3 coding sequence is TGTGCCAGCAGTTTTCACAGGGGCTCAAACACTGAAGCTTTCTTT. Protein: CASSFHRGSNTEAFF.

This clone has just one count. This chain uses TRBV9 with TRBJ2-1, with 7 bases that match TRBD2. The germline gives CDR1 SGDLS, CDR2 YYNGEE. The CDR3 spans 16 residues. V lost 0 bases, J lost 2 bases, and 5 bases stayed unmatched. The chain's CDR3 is CASSVGVGGAYNEQFF. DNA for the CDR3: TGTGCCAGCAGCGTAGGGGTGGGAGGGGCCTACAATGAGCAGTTCTTC.

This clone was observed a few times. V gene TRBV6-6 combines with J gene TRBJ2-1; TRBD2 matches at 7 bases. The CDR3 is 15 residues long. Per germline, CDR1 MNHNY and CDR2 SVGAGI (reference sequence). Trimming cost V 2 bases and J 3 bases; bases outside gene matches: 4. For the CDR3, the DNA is TGTGCCAGCAGTTACCTCGGGAGGCTCTACAATGAGCAGTTCTTC. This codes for CASSYLGRLYNEQFF.

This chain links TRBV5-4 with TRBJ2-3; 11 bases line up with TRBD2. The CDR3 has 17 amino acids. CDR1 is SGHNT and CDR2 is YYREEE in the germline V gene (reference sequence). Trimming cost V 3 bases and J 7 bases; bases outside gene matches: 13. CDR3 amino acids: CASSSAQLAGAGNTQYF. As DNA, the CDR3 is TGTGCCAGCAGCTCGGCCCAACTAGCGGGAGCTGGAAATACGCAGTATTTT.

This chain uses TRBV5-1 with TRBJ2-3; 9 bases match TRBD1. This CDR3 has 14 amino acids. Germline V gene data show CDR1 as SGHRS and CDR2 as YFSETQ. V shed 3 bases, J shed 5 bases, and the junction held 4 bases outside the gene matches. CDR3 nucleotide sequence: TGCGCCAGCAGCTCACGGACAGGGGAAGATACGCAGTATTTT. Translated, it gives CASSSRTGEDTQYF.

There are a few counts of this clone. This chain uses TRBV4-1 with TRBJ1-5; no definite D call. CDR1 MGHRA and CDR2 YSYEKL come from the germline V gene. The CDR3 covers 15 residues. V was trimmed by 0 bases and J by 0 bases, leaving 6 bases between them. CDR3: CASSQDTYSNQPQHF. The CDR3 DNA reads TGCGCCAGCAGCCAAGATACATATAGCAATCAGCCCCAGCATTTT.

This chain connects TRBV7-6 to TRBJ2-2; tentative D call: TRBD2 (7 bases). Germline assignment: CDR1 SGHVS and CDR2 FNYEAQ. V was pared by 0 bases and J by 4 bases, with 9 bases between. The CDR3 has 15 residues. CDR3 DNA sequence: TGTGCCAGCAGCTTAGCAGGGGGGGTCACCGGGGAGCTGTTTTTT. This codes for CASSLAGGVTGELFF.

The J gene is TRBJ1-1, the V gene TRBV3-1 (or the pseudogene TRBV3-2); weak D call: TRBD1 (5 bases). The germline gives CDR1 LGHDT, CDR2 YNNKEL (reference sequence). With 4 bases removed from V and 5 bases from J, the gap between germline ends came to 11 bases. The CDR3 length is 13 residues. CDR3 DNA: TGTGCCAGCAGCCTCCAGGGTATAACTGAAGCTTTCTTT. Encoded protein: CASSLQGITEAFF.

CDR3: CASSLGQGAINEQFF. CDR3 sequence (DNA): TGTGCCAGCAGCCTAGGACAGGGGGCAATCAATGAGCAGTTCTTC. The V gene is TRBV6-5, the J gene TRBJ2-1; TRBD1 agrees at 11 bases. The CDR3 spans 15 residues. Germline CDR1 MNHEY, CDR2 SVGAGI. Trimming at V came to 6 bases and at J to 6 bases, leaving 7 bases not matched to a gene.